The clone carrying this T cell receptor (beta chain) was counted between two and nine times. V shed 4 bases and J shed 1 base, with 7 bases lying between them. Germline-derived CDR1 and CDR2 are SGHAT and FQNNGV. This CDR3 has 13 amino acids. The sample belongs to a study of T-cell memory formation after mild COVID-19. TCRdb reprocessed the 5' RACE reads via MiXCR and lists one record per CDR3 protein. The profile shows some 250,000 distinct CDR3 sequences, approximately 9% of them singletons. The V and J genes are TRBV11-2 and TRBJ1-1; D is possibly TRBD1 (6 bases). The TCR comes from a young man who had mild COVID-19 (a few samples of this study predate the infection). Cell type and time point are not known. The sequenced sample consisted of PBMCs or a T cell subset sorted from them (not recorded which). The CDR3 here is CASSSGENTEAFF. DNA of the CDR3: TGTGCCAGCAGCTCAGGGGAGAACACTGAAGCTTTCTTT.